What follows are 27 T cell receptor beta chains derived from one specimen sequenced in a study of control samples from healthy donors and cancer patients. Using immunoSEQ multiplex PCR, the repertoire was profiled, and TCRdb retains in-frame clones only, with some absent. The data contain more than 150,000 clones, 93% of them singletons. What was sequenced was blood. Receptor source: a man in his forties or fifties in good health.

This chain connects TRBV5-1 to TRBJ1-3; D not resolved. V lost 2 bases, J lost 0 bases, and 9 bases lay in between. Germline-derived CDR1 and CDR2 are SGHRS and YFSETQ. The CDR3 has 15 residues. CDR3 DNA: TGCGCCAGCAGCTTTCCCCTAGACTCTGGAAACACCATATATTTT. It encodes CASSFPLDSGNTIYF.

The CDR3 spells CASSSSAQGTFTGYTF. As DNA, the CDR3 is TGTGCCAGCAGCTCTTCGGCCCAGGGGACCTTTACTGGCTACACCTTC. The V call is TRBV7-6, the J call TRBJ1-2, with D perhaps matching TRBD1 (6 bases). V shed 4 bases and J shed 7 bases, with 22 bases lying between them. The CDR3 sequence is 16 residues long. CDR1 and CDR2 (germline): SGHVS, FNYEAQ. Filled out from reference TRBV7-6 and TRBJ1-2, the complete variable domain reads GAGVSQSPRYKVTKRGQDVALRCDPISGHVSLYWYRQALGQGPEFLTYFNYEAQQDKSGLPNDRFSAERPEGSISTLTIQRTEQRDSAMYRCASSSSAQGTFTGYTFGSGTRLTVV.

The rearrangement uses TRBV19 and TRBJ1-5; possibly TRBD1 for D (5 bases). Germline CDR1 and CDR2: LNHDA and SQIVND (reference sequence). With 1 base removed from V and 0 bases from J, the gap between germline ends came to 13 bases. The CDR3 loop spans 17 amino acids. The CDR3 loop reads CASSIGAGLYSNQPQHF. In DNA form, the CDR3 reads TGTGCCAGTAGTATAGGGGCAGGGCTATATAGCAATCAGCCCCAGCATTTT.

This sequence joins TRBV19 and TRBJ2-1; 15 nucleotides match TRBD2. The trim removed 10 bases at V and 10 bases at J, leaving 8 bases unmatched. Germline-derived CDR1 and CDR2 are LNHDA and SQIVND (reference sequence). There are 14 residues in the CDR3. In DNA form, the CDR3 reads TGTGCCACTTCCCTGGGACTAGCGGGAGGAGAGCAGTTCTTC. Residues: CATSLGLAGGEQFF.

The gene calls are TRBV6-5 and TRBJ2-2; perhaps TRBD2 as D (5 bases). The V and J ends lost 4 bases and 2 bases respectively, with 11 bases between them. CDR3 length equals 15 residues. CDR1 is MNHEY and CDR2 is SVGAGI in the germline V gene. The CDR3 bases are TGTGCCAGCAGTTTCCCCGGGATCAACACCGGGGAGCTGTTTTTT. Translation: CASSFPGINTGELFF.

J is TRBJ1-6 and V is TRBV19, with D possibly TRBD1 on 5 matching bases. The V gene's germline CDR1 is LNHDA and CDR2 SQIVND (reference sequence). This CDR3 spans 15 amino acids. Trimming cost V 5 bases and J 6 bases, with 14 bases left between them. The CDR3 nucleotides are TGTGCCAGTAGTTCCCCCGGGGGTGTTAATTCACCCCTCCACTTT. Protein sequence: CASSSPGGVNSPLHF.

The chain has TRBV7-9 and TRBJ1-4; TRBD1 matches 10 bases. The CDR3 extends over 17 amino acids. V shed 8 bases, J shed 8 bases, and the junction held 17 bases outside the gene matches. CDR1 and CDR2 from the germline V gene are SEHNR and FQNEAQ (reference sequence). Written as DNA, the CDR3 is TGTGCCAGCGCCCTTCACCGGGACAGGGGTTTTTGGGAAAAACTGTTTTTT. Protein: CASALHRDRGFWEKLFF.

The chain uses TRBV9 and TRBJ2-1; D possibly matches TRBD1 or TRBD2 (6 bases each). CDR1 is SGDLS, CDR2 YYNGEE, per germline. Deletions cut 2 bases from V and 8 bases from J, with 17 bases between. CDR3 length: 15 residues. CDR3 residues: CASSVGGPAVDEQFF. CDR3 in DNA: TGTGCCAGCAGCGTGGGGGGCCCCGCGGTCGATGAGCAGTTCTTC.

The chain employs TRBV30 and TRBJ2-3, with 7 bases aligning to TRBD2. CDR1 and CDR2 (germline): GTSNPN, SVGIG (reference sequence). The CDR3 has 13 amino acids. The V segment lost 3 bases and the J segment 0 bases; nucleotides outside the gene matches: 0. CDR3 in DNA: TGTGCCTGGAGGGGAGGGAGCACAGATACGCAGTATTTT. Protein product: CAWRGGSTDTQYF.

This sequence joins TRBV7-9 and TRBJ1-2, with D perhaps TRBD1 (6 bases). The length of the CDR3 is 13 residues. V shed 5 bases and J shed 5 bases, with 12 bases lying between them. Germline assignment: CDR1 SEHNR and CDR2 FQNEAQ (reference sequence). The DNA of the CDR3 is TGTGCCAGCAGCCTACAGGGAAGGTATGGCTACACCTTC. It encodes CASSLQGRYGYTF.

This chain links TRBV3-1 (or the pseudogene TRBV3-2) with TRBJ1-2; 9 bases are shared with TRBD1. V shed 8 bases, J shed 4 bases, and the junction held 5 bases outside the gene matches. The CDR3 length is 13 residues. Germline values: CDR1 LGHDT, CDR2 YNNKEL (reference sequence). The CDR3 nucleotides are TGTGCCAGCGGACAGGGGCCCGGCTATGGCTACACCTTC. Amino acid sequence: CASGQGPGYGYTF.

The J gene is TRBJ2-3, the V gene TRBV19; TRBD2 aligns across 8 bases. Germline CDR1 LNHDA, CDR2 SQIVND (reference sequence). J lost 1 base, V lost 10 bases, and 10 bases had no gene match. This CDR3 is built from 15 residues. The CDR3 sequence: CAKAGRAIGTDTQYF. The CDR3 bases are TGTGCCAAAGCCGGGAGGGCCATAGGCACAGATACGCAGTATTTT.

This clone occurred once. The chain uses TRBV6-5 and TRBJ2-7; tentatively, D is TRBD1 or TRBD2 (5 bases each). The germline CDR1 and CDR2 sequences are MNHEY and SVGAGI. The CDR3 contains 15 residues. The V and J ends lost 2 bases and 0 bases respectively, with 11 bases between them. CDR3 protein: CASSYGAGLSYEQYF. CDR3 in DNA: TGTGCCAGCAGTTACGGGGCAGGACTCTCCTACGAGCAGTACTTC.

V gene TRBV28 combines with J gene TRBJ1-1, with D possibly TRBD1 on 5 matching bases. V lost 3 bases to trimming and J lost 4 bases, with 15 bases between them. CDR1 MDHEN and CDR2 SYDVKM come from the germline V gene. This CDR3 has 15 amino acids. The CDR3, as DNA: TGTGCCAGCAGTTTCGGGAGAGGGAGGGGCACTGAAGCTTTCTTT. It encodes CASSFGRGRGTEAFF.

The chain uses TRBV7-8 and TRBJ2-1; 8 positions match TRBD1. CDR3 length: 14 residues. V lost 1 base to trimming and J lost 7 bases; unmatched junction nucleotides: 3. Germline loops: CDR1 SGHVS, CDR2 FQNEAQ. CDR3 sequence reads: CASSLGGQGNEQFF. CDR3 coding DNA: TGTGCCAGCAGCTTAGGAGGACAGGGTAATGAGCAGTTCTTC.

The chain combines TRBV3-1 (or the pseudogene TRBV3-2) with TRBJ1-1; the D is unclear. CDR1 is LGHDT, CDR2 YNNKEL, per germline (reference sequence). Trimming left V 5 bases short and J 1 base short, with 11 bases between. The CDR3 contains 14 residues. The CDR3 region is CASSIRAGNTEAFF. The CDR3 nucleotides are TGTGCCAGCAGCATAAGGGCGGGGAACACTGAAGCTTTCTTT.

The chain uses TRBV6-1 and TRBJ2-3; D uncertain. The CDR3 has 15 amino acids. Between the trimmed V and J ends, which lost 0 bases and 10 bases, there was a span of 17 bases. Germline V gene lookup returns CDR1 MNHNS and CDR2 SASEGT. In DNA, the CDR3 is TGTGCCAGCAGTGAAGCGCTTGGCTATTTGGTTCCGCAGTATTTT. Its translation: CASSEALGYLVPQYF.

The genes are TRBV11-2 and TRBJ1-2; no clear D. CDR3 length: 13 amino acids. V shed 2 bases and J shed 4 bases, with 8 bases lying between them. Germline V gene data show CDR1 as SGHAT and CDR2 as FQNNGV. The CDR3 loop is CASSLTLGYGYTF. CDR3 nucleotide sequence: TGTGCCAGCAGCTTAACGCTGGGCTATGGCTACACCTTC.

The chain carries TRBV28 and TRBJ1-2; TRBD1 might be the D (6 bases). CDR3 length: 14 residues. CDR1 and CDR2 from the germline V gene are MDHEN and SYDVKM. Trimming shortened V by 6 bases and J by 7 bases, and 18 bases separated the two germline ends. The CDR3 loop is CASRIQGIKGGYTF. CDR3 DNA: TGTGCCAGCAGGATCCAGGGGATCAAGGGTGGCTACACCTTC.

This rearrangement joins TRBV7-8 to TRBJ1-2; TRBD1 matches 7 bases. CDR1 SGHVS and CDR2 FQNEAQ come from the germline V gene. V trimming: 4 bases; J trimming: 8 bases; junction bases outside the gene matches: 10. CDR3 length equals 14 residues. DNA of the CDR3: TGTGCCAGCAGCTACACAGGGGCTTCGAGAGGCTACACCTTC. Its protein is CASSYTGASRGYTF.

The chain carries TRBV6-5 and TRBJ2-1; D possibly corresponds to TRBD2 (5 bases). Trimming cost V 5 bases and J 1 base, with 12 bases left between them. The CDR3 totals 15 residues. Germline V gives CDR1 MNHEY, CDR2 SVGAGI. The CDR3 is CASSPISGSYNEQFF. The CDR3 nucleotides are TGTGCCAGCAGTCCAATAAGCGGATCCTACAATGAGCAGTTCTTC.

The rearrangement uses TRBV19 and TRBJ2-1; maybe TRBD2 (5 bases). Between the trimmed V and J ends, which lost 0 bases and 8 bases, there was a span of 17 bases. Germline V lookup: CDR1 LNHDA, CDR2 SQIVND (reference sequence). The CDR3 loop spans 16 amino acids. The CDR3 bases are TGTGCCAGTAGTATAGATTTGGGCTCGGGATATGATGAGCAGTTCTTC. The encoded protein is CASSIDLGSGYDEQFF.

This clone came up a few times. V usage is TRBV19 and J usage is TRBJ1-3; D might be TRBD1 (5 bases). This CDR3 has 14 amino acids. Trimming removed 4 bases at V and 9 bases at J, with 16 bases between. The germline V gene encodes CDR1 LNHDA and CDR2 SQIVND (reference sequence). Here the CDR3 DNA reads TGTGCCAGTAGTACCGGACACGGAGGTGGCACCATATATTTT. Translation gives CASSTGHGGGTIYF.

The chain recombines TRBV5-4 with TRBJ2-3; 7 nucleotides align to TRBD1. Germline CDR1 is SGHNT and CDR2 is YYREEE (reference sequence). The V segment lost 4 bases and the J segment 4 bases; nucleotides outside the gene matches: 9. The CDR3 totals 15 residues. In DNA, the CDR3 is TGTGCCAGCAGCCGAGACAGGGTCTCAGCAGATACGCAGTATTTT. Translated: CASSRDRVSADTQYF.

The chain is built from TRBV19 and TRBJ2-5; D possibly corresponds to TRBD1 (5 bases). V was pared by 3 bases and J by 1 base, with 12 bases between. The germline V gene has CDR1 LNHDA and CDR2 SQIVND (reference sequence). CDR3 length: 15 amino acids. The CDR3 DNA reads TGTGCCAGTAGTATGCAGGGTTCTTCCCAAGAGACCCAGTACTTC. Amino acids: CASSMQGSSQETQYF.

This rearrangement joins TRBV6-1 to TRBJ1-1; D not resolved. V gave up 2 bases and J gave up 1 base, with 8 bases separating them. The CDR3 totals 14 residues. In germline, CDR1 is MNHNS, CDR2 SASEGT. The DNA for the CDR3 is TGTGCCAGCAGTGAACACGGGGAGAACACTGAAGCTTTCTTT. Translated, it gives CASSEHGENTEAFF.

This sequence joins TRBV27 and TRBJ1-2; D is ambiguous. Per the germline V gene, CDR1 is MNHEY and CDR2 is SMNVEV (reference sequence). The CDR3 loop spans 12 amino acids. The germline V and J ends were trimmed by 7 bases and 1 base, with 7 bases remaining between them. CDR3 sequence: CASKGNNYGYTF. The CDR3 region has the DNA TGTGCCAGCAAGGGCAATAACTATGGCTACACCTTC.